One sample yielded the 15 T cell receptor beta chains listed below, sequenced in a study of blood T cell repertoires in COVID-19. Assay: immunoSEQ multiplex PCR; the TCRdb copy retains only in-frame clones and omits some. The sample lists around 100,000 clones; approximately 81% were seen once. Sequenced input: peripheral blood. Receptor source: a middle-aged man with acute or convalescent COVID-19.

The rearrangement links TRBV7-9 to TRBJ1-6; a weak D match, TRBD1 (5 bases). V dropped 5 bases and J dropped 10 bases, with 15 bases sitting between them. This CDR3 region has 14 residues. The germline gives CDR1 SEHNR, CDR2 FQNEAQ (reference sequence). Written as DNA, the CDR3 is TGTGCCAGCAGCCAGACGGGGGGAGGGTCACCCCTCCACTTT. Translation gives CASSQTGGGSPLHF.

CDR3 amino acids: CASSQETAYGYTF. CDR3 coding DNA: TGTGCCAGCAGCCAAGAGACAGCTTATGGCTACACCTTC. The chain combines TRBV4-2 with TRBJ1-2, with D possibly being TRBD1 (5 bases). This CDR3 contains 13 residues. V lost 0 bases to trimming and J lost 5 bases, with 7 bases between them. The germline V gene has CDR1 LGHNA and CDR2 YNFKEQ.

This clone was counted once. The chain recombines TRBV6-1 with TRBJ2-1, with a possible D match to TRBD1 (6 bases). Trimming cost V 3 bases and J 4 bases, with 13 bases left between them. The CDR3 is 15 amino acids. The germline CDR1 and CDR2 sequences are MNHNS and SASEGT. This CDR3 reads CASSEDSFRYNEQFF. CDR3 DNA: TGTGCCAGCAGTGAGGACAGCTTCCGTTACAATGAGCAGTTCTTC.

V gene TRBV21-1 combines with J gene TRBJ2-5; TRBD2, the table's D call, lacks a check against the DNA. TRBV21-1 is a known pseudogene. The CDR3 extends over 21 amino acids. The CDR3 sequence is CASSSGEWKTIGLAAQETQYF. The CDR3 nucleotides read TGTGCCAGCAGCTCGGGGGAGTGGAAAACAATAGGGCTAGCGGCACAAGAGACCCAGTACTTC.

The chain employs TRBV21-1 and TRBJ1-5; TRBD1, as called in the table, went unchecked against the DNA. TRBV21-1 is a pseudogene. The CDR3 is made up of 16 amino acids. The CDR3, as DNA: TGTGCCAGCAGCCGATCCGGACATTGTAGCAATCAGCCCCAGCATTTT. It codes for CASSRSGHCSNQPQHF.

This clone was counted a single time. The rearrangement links TRBV12-3 or TRBV12-4 to TRBJ1-4; unclear D gene. V gave up 7 bases and J gave up 4 bases, with 10 bases separating them. The CDR3 extends over 13 amino acids. The CDR3 loop is CASNGQLNEKLFF. CDR3 coding DNA: TGTGCCAGCAATGGGCAGCTTAATGAAAAACTGTTTTTT.

The chain uses TRBV19 and TRBJ2-1, with 14 bases aligning to TRBD2. The ends lost 6 bases at V and 7 bases at J; junction bases unmatched: 8. CDR1 is LNHDA and CDR2 is SQIVND in the germline V gene (reference sequence). This CDR3 spans 16 amino acids. CDR3 in amino acids: CASRLRLAGGGNEQFF. The CDR3 DNA is TGTGCCAGTAGGCTCAGACTAGCGGGAGGGGGAAATGAGCAGTTCTTC.

CDR3 nucleotide sequence: TGTGCCAGCAGCGAGTCACAGGGACAAGAGACCCAGTACTTC. This translates into CASSESQGQETQYF. J is TRBJ2-5 and V is TRBV9, with D maybe TRBD1 (6 bases). V lost 3 bases, J lost 2 bases, and 11 bases lay in between. This CDR3 is 14 amino acids long. CDR1 and CDR2 from the germline V gene are SGDLS and YYNGEE.

The CDR3 loop is CASSIGRSIADTQYF. The CDR3 DNA follows: TGCGCCAGCAGCATCGGCAGGTCGATCGCAGATACGCAGTATTTT. V and J are TRBV5-1 and TRBJ2-3; D not certain. Germline CDR1 and CDR2: SGHRS and YFSETQ. The CDR3 covers 15 residues. Trimming cost V 4 bases and J 4 bases, with 16 bases left between them.

This clone was found a few times. J is TRBJ2-2 and V is TRBV7-3, with a possible D match to TRBD2 (5 bases). This CDR3 has 16 residues. CDR1 and CDR2 from the germline V gene are SGHTA and FQGTGA. Trimming removed 1 base at V and 4 bases at J, with 13 bases between. CDR3 bases: TGTGCCAGCAGCTTAAATCCTAGCTGGGGCACCGGGGAGCTGTTTTTT. It translates to CASSLNPSWGTGELFF.

The chain is built from TRBV3-1 (or the pseudogene TRBV3-2) and TRBJ2-7; D gene ambiguous. The CDR3 is made up of 11 amino acids. V was trimmed by 4 bases and J by 2 bases, leaving 3 bases between them. From germline, CDR1 is LGHDT and CDR2 YNNKEL (reference sequence). Here the CDR3 DNA reads TGTGCCAGCAGCCCTCCCTACGAGCAGTACTTC. This codes for CASSPPYEQYF.

V is TRBV6-2 or TRBV6-3 and J is TRBJ2-7; D gene uncertain. The CDR3 is 12 residues long. V lost 4 bases, J lost 4 bases, and 8 bases lay in between. Germline V lookup: CDR1 MNHEY, CDR2 SVGEGT. This CDR3 reads CASSWASYEQYF. The CDR3 nucleotides read TGTGCCAGCAGTTGGGCGTCTTACGAGCAGTACTTC.

V gene TRBV6-6 combines with J gene TRBJ1-6; TRBD1 might be the D (5 bases). The germline V gene has CDR1 MNHNY and CDR2 SVGAGI (reference sequence). V was shortened by 8 bases and J by 5 bases, with 10 bases between the two germline ends. CDR3 size: 13 residues. CDR3 DNA sequence: TGTGCCAGCCAGGGTCAGGATAATTCACCCCTCCACTTT. It codes for CASQGQDNSPLHF.

About this clone: One end of the junction does not line up with germline, which may come from a read error. The J gene is TRBJ1-3, the V gene TRBV12-3 or TRBV12-4; TRBD1 matches at 10 bases. The CDR3 is 13 amino acids. Written as DNA, the CDR3 is TGTGCCAGCTGTTTCTCAGGACAGGGGGATCTCTATTTT. Translation gives CASCFSGQGDLYF.

V is TRBV5-1 and J is TRBJ2-7; 7 nucleotides agree with TRBD1. CDR3 size: 14 residues. V shed 4 bases and J 1 base; nucleotides not matched to a gene: 5. Looked up from germline, CDR1 is SGHRS and CDR2 is YFSETQ. CDR3 nucleotides: TGCGCCAGCAGCAGGCAGGGGGTATCCTACGAGCAGTACTTC. As protein: CASSRQGVSYEQYF. The full variable domain, in which reference TRBV5-1 and TRBJ2-7 provide the parts outside the CDR3, is KAGVTQTPRYLIKTRGQQVTLSCSPISGHRSVSWYQQTPGQGLQFLFEYFSETQRNKGNFPGRFSGRQFSNSRSEMNVSTLELGDSALYLCASSRQGVSYEQYFGPGTRLTVT.